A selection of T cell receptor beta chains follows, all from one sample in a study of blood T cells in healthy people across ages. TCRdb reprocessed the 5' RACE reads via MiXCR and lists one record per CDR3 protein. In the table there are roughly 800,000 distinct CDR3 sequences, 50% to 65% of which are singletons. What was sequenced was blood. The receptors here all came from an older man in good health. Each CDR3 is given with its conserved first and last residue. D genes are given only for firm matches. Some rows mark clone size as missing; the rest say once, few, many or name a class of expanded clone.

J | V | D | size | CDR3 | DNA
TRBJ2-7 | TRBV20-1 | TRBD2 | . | CSAKRLKLAGSYEQYF | TGCAGTGCTAAGCGGTTGAAGCTAGCGGGATCCTACGAGCAGTACTTC
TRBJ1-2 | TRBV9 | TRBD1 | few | CASSHGGTEYGYTF | TGTGCCAGCAGCCATGGAGGGACAGAGTATGGCTACACCTTC
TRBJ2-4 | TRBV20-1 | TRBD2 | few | CSARPSGRPAGEQYF | TGCAGTGCTAGGCCTAGCGGGAGACCTGCGGGGGAGCAGTACTTC
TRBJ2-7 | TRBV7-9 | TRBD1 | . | CASSDSGGSNEQYF | TGTGCCAGCAGCGATTCAGGGGGCTCCAACGAGCAGTACTTC
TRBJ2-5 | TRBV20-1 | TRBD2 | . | CSARAHPSGSFHEQYF | TGCAGTGCCCGAGCCCACCCTAGCGGGAGTTTCCATGAGCAGTACTTC
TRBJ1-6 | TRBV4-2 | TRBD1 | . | CASSQEDRELSSPLHF | TGTGCCAGCAGCCAGGAGGACAGGGAACTGAGTTCACCCCTCCACTTT
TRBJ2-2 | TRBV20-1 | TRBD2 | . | CSARPGSLAGFLTGELFF | TGCAGTGCTAGGCCCGGGAGCCTAGCGGGCTTCCTCACCGGGGAGCTGTTTTTT
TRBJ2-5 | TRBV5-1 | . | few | CASSLVGNHPQETQYF | TGCGCCAGCAGCTTGGTCGGAAACCATCCCCAAGAGACCCAGTACTTC
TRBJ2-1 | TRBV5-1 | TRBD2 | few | CASSSGLAENNEQFF | TGCGCCAGCAGCTCGGGACTAGCGGAAAACAATGAGCAGTTCTTC
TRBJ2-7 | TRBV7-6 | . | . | CASSLESGGAYEQYF | TGTGCCAGCAGCTTAGAATCAGGGGGGGCCTACGAGCAGTACTTC
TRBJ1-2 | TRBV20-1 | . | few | CSARGHGPARNYGYTF | TGCAGTGCTAGAGGTCACGGACCGGCTCGGAACTATGGCTACACCTTC
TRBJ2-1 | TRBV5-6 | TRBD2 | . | CTSSTIGTSWEQFF | TGTACCAGCAGCACCATAGGGACTAGCTGGGAGCAGTTCTTC
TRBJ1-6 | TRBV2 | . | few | CASGPTNSPLHF | TGTGCCAGCGGTCCTACTAATTCACCCCTCCACTTT
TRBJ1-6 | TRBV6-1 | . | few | CASSAGNSPLHF | TGTGCCAGCAGTGCAGGGAATTCACCCCTCCACTTT
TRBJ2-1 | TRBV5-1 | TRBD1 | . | CASSTGQGRSYEQFF | TGCGCCAGCAGCACGGGACAGGGTCGGTCCTACGAGCAGTTCTTC
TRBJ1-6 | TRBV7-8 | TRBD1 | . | CASSLRDRGRSPLHF | TGTGCCAGCAGCTTGAGAGACAGGGGCAGGTCACCCCTCCACTTT
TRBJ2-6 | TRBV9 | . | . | CASSPHGASGANVLTF | TGTGCCAGCAGCCCTCACGGGGCCTCTGGGGCCAACGTCCTGACTTTC
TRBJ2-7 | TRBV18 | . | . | CASSPSANSYEQYF | TGTGCCAGCTCACCTAGCGCTAACTCCTACGAGCAGTACTTC
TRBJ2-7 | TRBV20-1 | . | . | CSAQSTPYEQYF | TGCAGTGCGCAGAGCACTCCGTACGAGCAGTACTTC
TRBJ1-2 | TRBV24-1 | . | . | CATSDYPGPSSGYTF | TGTGCCACCAGTGACTACCCGGGGCCTTCCTCGGGCTACACCTTC
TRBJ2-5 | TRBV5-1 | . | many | CASSLTGRETQYF | TGTGCCAGCAGCTTAACAGGGAGGGAGACCCAGTACTTC
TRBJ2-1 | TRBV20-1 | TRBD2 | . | CSAAPGLAASYNEQFF | TGCAGTGCTGCTCCGGGACTAGCGGCCTCCTACAATGAGCAGTTCTTC
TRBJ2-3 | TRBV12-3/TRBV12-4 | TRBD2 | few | CASSSRAGLAGVTDTQYF | TGTGCCAGCAGTTCCCGAGCGGGACTAGCGGGAGTCACAGATACGCAGTATTTT
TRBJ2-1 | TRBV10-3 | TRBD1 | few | CAIRDPGTGSNEQFF | TGTGCCATCAGAGATCCCGGGACAGGGAGCAATGAGCAGTTCTTC
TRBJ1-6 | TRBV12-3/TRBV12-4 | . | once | CASSVGPGSSPLHF | TGTGCCAGCAGTGTGGGTCCGGGAAGTTCACCCCTCCACTTT
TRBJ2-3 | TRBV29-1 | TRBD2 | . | CSVGEGLGMYTDTQYF | TGCAGCGTTGGGGAGGGGCTAGGGATGTATACAGATACGCAGTATTTT
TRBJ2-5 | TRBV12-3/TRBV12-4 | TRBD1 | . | CASSPGDRVQETQYF | TGTGCCAGCAGTCCAGGTGACAGGGTCCAAGAGACCCAGTACTTC
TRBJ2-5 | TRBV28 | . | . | CASSPQGQVPPEQYF | TGTGCCAGCAGTCCCCAGGGGCAGGTTCCCCCTGAGCAGTACTTC
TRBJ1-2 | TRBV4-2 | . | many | CASSQDFGFPNYGYTF | TGTGCCAGCAGCCAAGATTTTGGATTCCCTAACTATGGCTACACCTTC
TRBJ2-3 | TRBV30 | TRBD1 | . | CAWDQGQGVHRYAYF | TGTGCCTGGGACCAGGGACAGGGGGTCCACAGATACGCGTATTTT
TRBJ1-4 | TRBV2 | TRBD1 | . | CASSPTGANEKLFF | TGTGCCAGCAGTCCGACAGGGGCTAATGAAAAACTGTTTTTT
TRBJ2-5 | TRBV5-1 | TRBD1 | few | CASSSSPGTGDETQYF | TGCGCCAGCAGCTCGTCCCCCGGGACAGGGGACGAGACCCAGTACTTC
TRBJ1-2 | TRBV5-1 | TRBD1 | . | CASRPRTGFGGYTF | TGCGCCAGCCGCCCCCGGACAGGGTTTGGCGGCTACACCTTC
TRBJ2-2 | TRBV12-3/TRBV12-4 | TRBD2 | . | CASSFGGRFTGELFF | TGTGCCAGCAGTTTCGGCGGGAGATTCACCGGGGAGCTGTTTTTT
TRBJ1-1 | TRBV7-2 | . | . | CASSLTQGEAFF | TGTGCCAGCAGCTTAACACAAGGCGAAGCTTTCTTT
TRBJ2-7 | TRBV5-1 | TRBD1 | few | CASSPTGVHYEQYF | TGCGCCAGCAGCCCGACAGGGGTTCACTACGAGCAGTACTTC
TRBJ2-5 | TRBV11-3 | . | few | CASSQTGGTVQETQYF | TGTGCCAGCAGCCAAACCGGCGGTACAGTTCAAGAGACCCAGTACTTC
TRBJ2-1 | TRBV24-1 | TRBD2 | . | CATSDLTGGPSGNEQFF | TGTGCCACCAGTGATTTGACGGGAGGGCCCTCGGGCAATGAGCAGTTCTTC
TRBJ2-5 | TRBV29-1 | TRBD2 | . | CSVVSSGRRETQYF | TGCAGCGTTGTATCTAGCGGGAGAAGAGAGACCCAGTACTTC
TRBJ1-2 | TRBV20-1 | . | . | CSARDDRRLQGYTF | TGCAGTGCTAGAGATGACAGGCGTCTACAGGGCTACACCTTC
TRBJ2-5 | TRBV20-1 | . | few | CSAQDREETQYF | TGCAGTGCTCAAGACCGAGAAGAGACCCAGTACTTC
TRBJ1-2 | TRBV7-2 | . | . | CASSSYRTADGYTF | TGTGCCAGCAGCTCATATAGGACAGCGGATGGCTACACCTTC
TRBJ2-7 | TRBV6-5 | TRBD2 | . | CASSYISGRSHEQYF | TGTGCCAGCAGTTATATTAGCGGGAGGTCCCACGAGCAGTACTTC
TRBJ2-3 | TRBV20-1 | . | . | CSNSRGDPTDTQYF | TGCAGTAACAGCAGGGGTGACCCCACAGATACGCAGTATTTT
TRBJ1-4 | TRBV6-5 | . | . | CASSYSPSTNEKLFF | TGTGCCAGCAGTTACTCACCCTCAACTAATGAAAAACTGTTTTTT
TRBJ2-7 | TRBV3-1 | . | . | CASSQEVSSYEQYF | TGTGCCAGCAGCCAAGAGGTTAGCTCCTACGAGCAGTACTTC
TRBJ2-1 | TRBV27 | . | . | CASREYDRGKVAEQFF | TGTGCCAGCAGGGAATATGACCGGGGCAAGGTAGCTGAGCAGTTCTTC
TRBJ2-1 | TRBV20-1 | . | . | CSALPWDSRPYNEQFF | TGCAGTGCTCTCCCCTGGGACTCCCGCCCTTACAATGAGCAGTTCTTC
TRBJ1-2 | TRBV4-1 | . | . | CASSAGRLSDHYGYTF | TGCGCCAGCTCAGCGGGCAGGCTGTCGGATCACTATGGCTACACCTTC
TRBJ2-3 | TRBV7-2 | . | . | CASSSAGFRPDTQYF | TGTGCCAGCAGCTCAGCGGGTTTTCGCCCAGATACGCAGTATTTT
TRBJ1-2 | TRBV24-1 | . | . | CATSDYSTTYGCTF | TGTGCCACCAGTGATTATTCAACGACCTATGGCTGCACCTTC
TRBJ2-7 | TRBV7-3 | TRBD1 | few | CASSLTGGSYNEQYF | TGTGCCAGCAGCTTGACAGGGGGCTCCTACAATGAGCAGTACTTC